The 29 T cell receptor beta chains given below trace back to one sample, sequenced in a study of T cells in Graves' hyperthyroidism and ophthalmopathy (dated 2019 in TCRdb). The library was obtained by multiplex PCR. Sequenced using an Illumina HiSeq 2000. TCR beta CDR3 regions were amplified from RNA transcripts. The TCR CDR3 was subjected to a first round of RT-PCR using the HTBI primer set and the Qiagen OneStep RT-PCR kit. TCRdb trimmed public reads at Q25 via fastp, called clones via MiXCR and kept in-frame beta chains. When rows share a CDR3 protein, they turn into one entry using the most common DNA and genes. Here the sample has about 290,000 distinct CDR3 sequences; approximately 18% occur a single time. The ten top clones hold approximately 35% of the sample. The material sequenced was blood. These TCRs come from a man aged 50 to 60 with Graves' ophthalmopathy.

This clonotype was found a few times. This chain links TRBV6-1 with TRBJ1-2; possible D gene TRBD1, 6 bases. Germline V gene lookup returns CDR1 MNHNS and CDR2 SASEGT. Trimming shortened V by 6 bases and J by 0 bases, and 11 bases separated the two germline ends. This CDR3 comprises 14 residues. The CDR3 coding sequence is TGTGCCAGCAGGTTAGGACAGACTAACTATGGCTACACCTTC. Amino acids: CASRLGQTNYGYTF.

The chain links TRBV7-9 to TRBJ1-5, with D perhaps matching TRBD1 (6 bases). This CDR3 has 14 amino acids. The germline gives CDR1 SEHNR, CDR2 FQNEAQ (reference sequence). Trimming stripped 3 bases from V and 7 bases from J, with 13 bases between. CDR3 sequence reads: CASSFTGTGQPQHF. Here the CDR3 DNA reads TGTGCCAGCAGCTTTACAGGGACGGGCCAGCCCCAGCATTTT.

This clonotype was observed many times. The V and J genes are TRBV2 and TRBJ1-1; 8 bases match TRBD1. V trimming: 2 bases; J trimming: 6 bases; junction bases outside the gene matches: 8. The CDR3 extends over 15 amino acids. Looked up from germline, CDR1 is SNHLY and CDR2 is FYNNEI. The CDR3 nucleotides read TGTGCCAGCAGTGAACCCAGGGGGCGAGGGGCTGAAGCTTTCTTT. It is translated as CASSEPRGRGAEAFF.

With respect to this clonotype: A much more abundant neighbour one base away suggests this may be a read error. The J gene is TRBJ1-5, the V gene TRBV2, with TRBD1 matching over 7 bases. Matching the DNA end better, TRBJ2-3 makes the J call doubtful. The CDR3 is made up of 14 amino acids. The germline V gene has CDR1 SNHLY and CDR2 FYNNEI. The CDR3 nucleotides are TGTGCCAGCAGGAGACAGGGTTACAATCAGCCCCAGTATTTT. Residues: CASRRQGYNQPQYF.

V gene TRBV28 combines with J gene TRBJ2-3, with 10 bases matching TRBD1. This CDR3 has 16 amino acids. J lost 4 bases, V lost 4 bases, and 8 bases had no gene match. CDR1 and CDR2 from the germline V gene are MDHEN and SYDVKM. CDR3 bases: TGTGCCAGCAGTTCACCCGGGACAGGGGTTTCAGATACGCAGTATTTT. It codes for CASSSPGTGVSDTQYF.

This clonotype has a count of ten or more. The chain employs TRBV20-1 and TRBJ2-1; TRBD2 matches at 10 bases. The germline gives CDR1 DFQATT, CDR2 SNEGSKA (reference sequence). Unmatched junction bases numbered 8, after V lost 3 bases and J lost 3 bases. The length of the CDR3 is 16 residues. The DNA for the CDR3 is TGCAGTGCTAGGCCGCTAGCGGGAGCCGACTACAATGAGCAGTTCTTC. Amino acids: CSARPLAGADYNEQFF.

This clonotype was detected only a few times. The J gene is TRBJ2-2, the V gene TRBV19, with 7 bases identical to TRBD1. CDR3 length: 12 amino acids. Germline V lookup: CDR1 LNHDA, CDR2 SQIVND (reference sequence). V shed 10 bases, J shed 4 bases, and the junction held 3 bases outside the gene matches. The CDR3 DNA follows: TGTGCCACCTGGGACAGCACCGGGGAGCTGTTTTTT. The encoded protein is CATWDSTGELFF.

This clonotype was counted a single time. The V gene is TRBV2, the J gene TRBJ1-2, with 7 bases fitting TRBD1. The CDR3 has 16 amino acids. Trimming cost V 2 bases and J 4 bases; bases outside gene matches: 10. Per the germline V gene, CDR1 is SNHLY and CDR2 is FYNNEI. The CDR3 DNA reads TGTGCCAGCAGTGAACCCGGGACAGTTAGCACCTATGGCTACACCTTC. Translated, it gives CASSEPGTVSTYGYTF.

This clonotype was picked up many times. The rearrangement uses TRBV11-1 and TRBJ2-3; D gene uncertain. The CDR3 contains 15 residues. V dropped 5 bases and J dropped 7 bases, with 19 bases sitting between them. CDR1 SGHAT and CDR2 FQDESV come from the germline V gene (reference sequence). CDR3 amino acids: CASSATLSRTNTQYF. CDR3 DNA sequence: TGTGCCAGCAGCGCAACTCTAAGCCGCACTAATACGCAGTATTTT.

This clonotype showed up just a few times. The chain combines TRBV30 with TRBJ2-2; D perhaps matches TRBD2 (6 bases). Trimming removed 0 bases from V and 8 bases from J, with 16 bases in between. In germline, CDR1 is GTSNPN, CDR2 SVGIG (reference sequence). This CDR3 region has 15 residues. CDR3 residues: CAWSVLTGEQGELFF. The CDR3 region has the DNA TGTGCCTGGAGTGTCCTGACGGGGGAGCAAGGGGAGCTGTTTTTT.

This sequence joins TRBV6-2 or TRBV6-3 and TRBJ1-2; D uncertain. The CDR3 consists of 13 residues. Trimming took 5 bases from V and 4 from J, leaving 11 bases between them. CDR1 and CDR2 from the germline V gene are MNHEY and SVGEGT. Written as DNA, the CDR3 is TGTGCCAGCAGTGACCGGACGGGCTATGGCTACACCTTC. It encodes CASSDRTGYGYTF.

This clonotype was observed at least ten times. The genes are TRBV7-9 and TRBJ2-3, with D possibly matching TRBD1 (6 bases). The CDR3 contains 14 residues. Trimming stripped 1 base from V and 4 bases from J, with 9 bases between. Germline CDR1 and CDR2: SEHNR and FQNEAQ (reference sequence). The CDR3 loop is CASSLDGTPDTQYF. The CDR3 nucleotides read TGTGCCAGCAGCTTAGATGGGACACCAGATACGCAGTATTTT. The entire variable domain, with the rest obtained from reference TRBV7-9 and TRBJ2-3, is as follows: DTGVSQNPRHKITKRGQNVTFRCDPISEHNRLYWYRQTLGQGPEFLTYFQNEAQLEKSRLLSDRFSAERPKGSFSTLEIQRTEQGDSAMYLCASSLDGTPDTQYFGPGTRLTVL.

The V gene is TRBV30, the J gene TRBJ2-5, with 8 bases aligning to TRBD2. This CDR3 region has 15 residues. V lost 3 bases to trimming and J lost 5 bases; unmatched junction nucleotides: 11. The V gene's germline CDR1 is GTSNPN and CDR2 SVGIG (reference sequence). CDR3 sequence: CAWSLGAGGSETQYF. CDR3 sequence (DNA): TGTGCCTGGAGCCTCGGGGCGGGAGGCTCGGAGACCCAGTACTTC.

The genes are TRBV20-1 and TRBJ1-1, with D maybe TRBD1 (6 bases). The length of the CDR3 is 18 residues. Trimming stripped 2 bases from V and 5 bases from J, with 27 bases between. Per germline, CDR1 DFQATT and CDR2 SNEGSKA (reference sequence). The CDR3 coding sequence is TGCAGTGCTAGACCCCAAGGGGGGGGGCGCGGCTCGGAAACTGAAGCTTTCTTT. Translation gives CSARPQGGGRGSETEAFF.

This clonotype was detected ten times or more. V gene TRBV27 combines with J gene TRBJ2-3; D is uncertain. CDR1 is MNHEY, CDR2 SMNVEV, per germline (reference sequence). V gave up 3 bases and J gave up 0 bases, with 7 bases separating them. The CDR3 has 14 residues. The CDR3 protein is CASSLYGSTDTQYF. CDR3 nucleotide sequence: TGTGCCAGCAGTTTGTACGGGAGCACAGATACGCAGTATTTT.

V is TRBV19 and J is TRBJ2-5; perhaps TRBD1 as D (7 bases). V lost 7 bases, J lost 4 bases, and 16 bases lay in between. Germline lookup yields CDR1 LNHDA and CDR2 SQIVND (reference sequence). The CDR3 covers 14 residues. CDR3 sequence: CASTPGGGGETQYF. CDR3 nucleotide sequence: TGTGCCAGTACTCCTGGAGGGGGCGGAGAGACCCAGTACTTC.

This clonotype was counted only a few times. The V call is TRBV7-9, the J call TRBJ2-2; weak D call: TRBD2 (5 bases). Germline V CDR1 and CDR2: SEHNR, FQNEAQ (reference sequence). Trimming cost V 7 bases and J 0 bases, with 9 bases left between them. The CDR3 has 14 residues. CDR3 in DNA: TGTGCCAGCACAGCCGGGACGAACACCGGGGAGCTGTTTTTT. Translated: CASTAGTNTGELFF. The full variable domain, completed using reference TRBV7-9 and TRBJ2-2, is DTGVSQNPRHKITKRGQNVTFRCDPISEHNRLYWYRQTLGQGPEFLTYFQNEAQLEKSRLLSDRFSAERPKGSFSTLEIQRTEQGDSAMYLCASTAGTNTGELFFGEGSRLTVL.

This chain links TRBV5-1 with TRBJ1-4; perhaps TRBD1 as D (5 bases). V lost 0 bases, J lost 6 bases, and 18 bases lay in between. Germline assignment: CDR1 SGHRS and CDR2 YFSETQ. This CDR3 is built from 17 residues. CDR3 region: CASSLGYRQGGDEKLFF. CDR3 DNA: TGCGCCAGCAGCTTGGGGTATCGGCAGGGAGGCGATGAAAAACTGTTTTTT.

This clonotype was observed a few times. The chain couples TRBV5-8 to TRBJ1-6; no clear D. CDR1 SGHTS and CDR2 YDEGEE come from the germline V gene. CDR3 length equals 17 residues. Trimming took 9 bases from V and 0 from J, leaving 19 bases between them. The CDR3 sequence is CAIPSRTASSYNSPLHF. CDR3 DNA sequence: TGTGCCATCCCATCTAGGACTGCAAGCTCCTATAATTCACCCCTCCACTTT. Variable domain in full (rest from reference TRBV5-8 and TRBJ1-6): EAGVTQSPTHLIKTRGQQATLRCSPISGHTSVYWYQQALGLGLQFLLWYDEGEERNRGNFPPRFSGRQFPNYSSELNVNALELEDSALYLCAIPSRTASSYNSPLHFGNGTRLTVT.

This clonotype was observed a few times. CDR3 coding DNA: TGTGCCAGCAGCTTGGCGGCACTAGCGGGAGTTATTGAGCAGTTCTTC. Translation gives CASSLAALAGVIEQFF. The chain carries TRBV5-4 and TRBJ2-1, with 11 bases aligning to TRBD2. The CDR3 contains 16 residues. The germline gives CDR1 SGHNT, CDR2 YYREEE (reference sequence). V gave up 0 bases and J gave up 9 bases; unmatched junction bases: 8. Supplemented by reference TRBV5-4 and TRBJ2-1, the full variable domain reads ETGVTQSPTHLIKTRGQQVTLRCSSQSGHNTVSWYQQALGQGPQFIFQYYREEENGRGNFPPRFSGLQFPNYSSELNVNALELDDSALYLCASSLAALAGVIEQFFGPGTRLTVL.

This clonotype was detected ten times or more. V gene TRBV2 combines with J gene TRBJ2-2, with TRBD1 matching over 10 bases. CDR3 length equals 16 residues. Trimming at V came to 1 base and at J to 6 bases, leaving 5 bases not matched to a gene. CDR1 and CDR2 (germline): SNHLY, FYNNEI. The CDR3 nucleotides are TGTGCCAGCAGTGAAGTGGGACAGGGGATCCCCGGGGAGCTGTTTTTT. Translation gives CASSEVGQGIPGELFF.

The table lists this clonotype with many counts. The V and J genes are TRBV30 and TRBJ1-1; 8 bases fit TRBD1. The V segment lost 1 base and the J segment 4 bases; nucleotides outside the gene matches: 11. This CDR3 has 16 residues. From germline, CDR1 is GTSNPN and CDR2 SVGIG (reference sequence). The CDR3 protein is CAWSAPRGRMGTEAFF. CDR3 nucleotides: TGTGCCTGGAGTGCCCCCAGGGGGCGTATGGGCACTGAAGCTTTCTTT.

This clonotype was seen a handful of times. The chain employs TRBV18 and TRBJ2-7, with 13 nucleotides matching TRBD2. CDR3 length: 17 residues. V lost 2 bases and J lost 0; bases outside the gene matches: 4. The germline CDR1 and CDR2 sequences are KGHSH and LQKENI. The CDR3 DNA sequence: TGTGCCAGCTCACCATCGGGACTAGCGGGAAGCTCCTACGAGCAGTACTTC. Residues: CASSPSGLAGSSYEQYF. Combining the CDR3 with reference TRBV18 and TRBJ2-7 gives the whole variable domain NAGVMQNPRHLVRRRGQEARLRCSPMKGHSHVYWYRQLPEEGLKFMVYLQKENIIDESGMPKERFSAEFPKEGPSILRIQQVVRGDSAAYFCASSPSGLAGSSYEQYFGPGTRLTVT.

This sequence joins TRBV5-1 and TRBJ2-1; TRBD1 matches 8 bases. V lost 3 bases, J lost 11 bases, and 7 bases stayed unmatched. CDR1 is SGHRS and CDR2 is YFSETQ in the germline V gene. The CDR3 is 13 amino acids. This CDR3 reads CASSSPQGEKQFF. CDR3 nucleotides: TGCGCCAGCAGCTCACCACAGGGGGAGAAGCAGTTCTTC.

The V call is TRBV6-1, the J call TRBJ1-1, with D possibly matching TRBD1 (5 bases). Trimming pared 1 base from V and 6 bases from J, leaving 12 bases between. Germline V gene lookup returns CDR1 MNHNS and CDR2 SASEGT. The CDR3 runs to 14 residues. In nucleotides, the CDR3 is TGTGCCAGCAGTGAAGGGTCAGGGCACGCTGAAGCTTTCTTT. It translates to CASSEGSGHAEAFF.

This clonotype was observed at least ten times. This chain links TRBV24-1 with TRBJ2-7; D gene uncertain. The CDR3 spans 14 residues. In germline, CDR1 is KGHDR, CDR2 SFDVKD. V was clipped by 2 bases and J by 3 bases, with 10 bases between them. The CDR3 reads CATSDSTESYEQYF. CDR3 nucleotide sequence: TGTGCCACCAGTGATTCGACGGAGAGCTACGAGCAGTACTTC.

V and J are TRBV7-9 and TRBJ2-3; D is uncertain. The CDR3 totals 10 residues. V was trimmed by 4 bases and J by 14 bases, leaving 10 bases between them. From germline, CDR1 is SEHNR and CDR2 FQNEAQ (reference sequence). CDR3 residues: CASSSSVLYF. The CDR3 DNA is TGTGCCAGCAGCTCCTCGGTGTTGTATTTT.

This clonotype was seen just once. This rearrangement joins TRBV7-8 to TRBJ2-7; D uncertain. The V end lost 2 bases, the J end lost 1 base, and 12 bases lay between the germline ends. The CDR3 spans 15 residues. The germline gives CDR1 SGHVS, CDR2 FQNEAQ. The CDR3 protein is CASSLLARSSYEQYF. CDR3 bases: TGTGCCAGCAGCTTATTAGCCAGGTCTTCCTACGAGCAGTACTTC.

The V call is TRBV25-1, the J call TRBJ1-6; D may be TRBD1 (5 bases). From germline, CDR1 is MGHDK and CDR2 SYGVNS. V was trimmed by 0 bases and J by 8 bases, leaving 17 bases between them. There are 17 residues in the CDR3. CDR3 DNA sequence: TGTGCCAGCAGTGAATATGGGGGACGCGGAAAAGATTCACCCCTCCACTTT. It codes for CASSEYGGRGKDSPLHF.